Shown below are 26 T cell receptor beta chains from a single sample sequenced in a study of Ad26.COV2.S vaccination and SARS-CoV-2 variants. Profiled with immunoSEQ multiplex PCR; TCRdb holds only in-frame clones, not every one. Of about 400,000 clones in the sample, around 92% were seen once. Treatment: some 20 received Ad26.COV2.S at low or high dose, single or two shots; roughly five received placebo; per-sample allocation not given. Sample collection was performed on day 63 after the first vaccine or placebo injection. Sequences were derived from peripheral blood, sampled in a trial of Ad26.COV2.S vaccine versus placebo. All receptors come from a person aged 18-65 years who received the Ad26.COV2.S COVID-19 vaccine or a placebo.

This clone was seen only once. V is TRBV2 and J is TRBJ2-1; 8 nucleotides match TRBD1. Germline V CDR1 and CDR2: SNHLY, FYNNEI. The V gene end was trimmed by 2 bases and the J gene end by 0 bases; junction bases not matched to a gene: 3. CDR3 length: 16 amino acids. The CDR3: CASSEMGQVSYNEQFF. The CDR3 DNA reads TGTGCCAGCAGTGAAATGGGACAGGTCTCCTACAATGAGCAGTTCTTC.

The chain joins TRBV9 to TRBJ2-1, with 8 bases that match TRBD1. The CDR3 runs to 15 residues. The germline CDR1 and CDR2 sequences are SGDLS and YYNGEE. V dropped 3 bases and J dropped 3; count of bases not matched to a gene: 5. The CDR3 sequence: CASSAGQGRYNEQFF. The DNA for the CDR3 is TGTGCCAGCAGCGCCGGACAGGGCCGCTACAATGAGCAGTTCTTC.

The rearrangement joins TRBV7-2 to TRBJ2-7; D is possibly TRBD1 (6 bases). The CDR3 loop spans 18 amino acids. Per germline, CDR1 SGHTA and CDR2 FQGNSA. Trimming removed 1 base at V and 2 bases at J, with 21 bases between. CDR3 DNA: TGTGCCAGCAGCTTAGGGACAGAGGCCCTTCGACCTACCTACGAGCAGTACTTC. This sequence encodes CASSLGTEALRPTYEQYF.

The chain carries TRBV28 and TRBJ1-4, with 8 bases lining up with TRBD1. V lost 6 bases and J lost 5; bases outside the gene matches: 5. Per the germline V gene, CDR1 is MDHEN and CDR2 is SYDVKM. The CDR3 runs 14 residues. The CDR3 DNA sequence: TGTGCCAGCAGCCCCAGGACAGGGAATGAAAAACTGTTTTTT. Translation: CASSPRTGNEKLFF.

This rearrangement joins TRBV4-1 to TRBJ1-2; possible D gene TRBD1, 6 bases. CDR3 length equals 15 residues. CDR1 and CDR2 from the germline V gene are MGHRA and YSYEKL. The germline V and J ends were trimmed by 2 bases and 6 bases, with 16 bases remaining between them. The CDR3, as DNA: TGCGCCAGCAGCCAAACAGGGCCCGTGGATAATGGCTACACCTTC. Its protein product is CASSQTGPVDNGYTF.

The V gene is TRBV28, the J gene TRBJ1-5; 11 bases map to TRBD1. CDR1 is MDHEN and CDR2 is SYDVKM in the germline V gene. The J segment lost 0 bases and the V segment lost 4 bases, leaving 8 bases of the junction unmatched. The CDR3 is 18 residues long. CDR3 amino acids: CASSSGTGGSYSNQPQHF. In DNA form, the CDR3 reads TGTGCCAGCAGTTCAGGGACAGGGGGTTCGTATAGCAATCAGCCCCAGCATTTT.

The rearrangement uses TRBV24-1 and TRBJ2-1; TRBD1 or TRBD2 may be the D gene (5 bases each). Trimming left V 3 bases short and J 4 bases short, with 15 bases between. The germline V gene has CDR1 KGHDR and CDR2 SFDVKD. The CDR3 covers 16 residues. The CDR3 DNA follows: TGTGCCACCAGTGATGGGACGACGTTCGGGTACAATGAGCAGTTCTTC. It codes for CATSDGTTFGYNEQFF.

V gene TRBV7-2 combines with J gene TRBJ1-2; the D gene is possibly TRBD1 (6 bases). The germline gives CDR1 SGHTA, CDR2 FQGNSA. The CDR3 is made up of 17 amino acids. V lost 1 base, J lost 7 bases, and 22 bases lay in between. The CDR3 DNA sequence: TGTGCCAGCAGCTTAGACGAATTGACAGGCGCTACGTTTGGCTACACCTTC. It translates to CASSLDELTGATFGYTF.

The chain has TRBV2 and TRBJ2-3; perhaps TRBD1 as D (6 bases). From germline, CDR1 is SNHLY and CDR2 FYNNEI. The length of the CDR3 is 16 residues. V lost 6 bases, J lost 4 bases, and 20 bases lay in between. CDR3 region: CASSLRTNPGADTQYF. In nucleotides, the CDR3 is TGTGCCAGCAGCCTGCGGACCAATCCAGGGGCAGATACGCAGTATTTT.

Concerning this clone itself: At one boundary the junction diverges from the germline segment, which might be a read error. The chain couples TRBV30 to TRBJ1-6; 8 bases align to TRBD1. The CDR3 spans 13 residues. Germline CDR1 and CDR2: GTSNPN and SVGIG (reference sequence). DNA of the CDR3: TGTGCCTACCGGACAGGGTCTAATACACCCCTCCACTTT. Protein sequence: CAYRTGSNTPLHF.

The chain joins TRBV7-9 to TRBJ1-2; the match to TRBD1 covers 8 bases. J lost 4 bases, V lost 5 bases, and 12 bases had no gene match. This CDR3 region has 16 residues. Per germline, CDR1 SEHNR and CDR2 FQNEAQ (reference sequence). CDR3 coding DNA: TGTGCCAGCAGCCTGGACAGGGCCGGGGAGGGCTATGGCTACACCTTC. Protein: CASSLDRAGEGYGYTF.

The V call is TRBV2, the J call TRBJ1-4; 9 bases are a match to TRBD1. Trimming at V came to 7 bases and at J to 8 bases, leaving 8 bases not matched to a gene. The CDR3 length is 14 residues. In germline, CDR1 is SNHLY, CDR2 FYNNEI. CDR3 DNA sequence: TGTGCCAGCACCACTGGACAGGGGAGGGAAAAACTGTTTTTT. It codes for CASTTGQGREKLFF.

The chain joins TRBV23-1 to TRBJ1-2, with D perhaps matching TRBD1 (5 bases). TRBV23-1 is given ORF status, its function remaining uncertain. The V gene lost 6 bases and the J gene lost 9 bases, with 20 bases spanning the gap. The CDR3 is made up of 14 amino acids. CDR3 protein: CASSVLRRGHRYTF. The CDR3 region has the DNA TGCGCCAGCAGCGTACTTCGGAGGGGCCACCGCTACACCTTC.

The CDR3 protein is CASSQDGGSWTDTQYF. Here the CDR3 DNA reads TGCGCCAGCAGCCAAGACGGAGGCAGTTGGACAGATACGCAGTATTTT. The chain is built from TRBV4-3 and TRBJ2-3; TRBD2 might be the D (5 bases). V lost 0 bases and J 3 bases, leaving 13 bases between the germline ends. Germline V gene sequence: CDR1 LGHNA, CDR2 YSLEER. There are 16 residues in the CDR3.

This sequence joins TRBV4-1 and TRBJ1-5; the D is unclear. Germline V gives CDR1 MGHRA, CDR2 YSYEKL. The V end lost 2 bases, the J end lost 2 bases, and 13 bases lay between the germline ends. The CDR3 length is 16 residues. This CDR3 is CASSQRGVLGNQPQHF. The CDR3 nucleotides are TGCGCCAGCAGCCAACGGGGAGTGCTGGGCAATCAGCCCCAGCATTTT.

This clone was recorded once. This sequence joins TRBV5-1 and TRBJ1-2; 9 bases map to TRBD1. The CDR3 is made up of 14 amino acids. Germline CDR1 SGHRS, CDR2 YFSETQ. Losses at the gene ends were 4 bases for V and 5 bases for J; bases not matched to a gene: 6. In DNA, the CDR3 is TGCGCCAGCAGCGTCGCCGGGACAGGGTATGGCTACACCTTC. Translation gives CASSVAGTGYGYTF.

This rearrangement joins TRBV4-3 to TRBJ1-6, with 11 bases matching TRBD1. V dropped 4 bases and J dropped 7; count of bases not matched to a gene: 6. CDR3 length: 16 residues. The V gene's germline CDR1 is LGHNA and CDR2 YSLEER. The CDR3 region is CASSRGRDRGNSPLHF. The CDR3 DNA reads TGCGCCAGCAGCCGAGGGAGGGACAGGGGGAATTCACCCCTCCACTTT.

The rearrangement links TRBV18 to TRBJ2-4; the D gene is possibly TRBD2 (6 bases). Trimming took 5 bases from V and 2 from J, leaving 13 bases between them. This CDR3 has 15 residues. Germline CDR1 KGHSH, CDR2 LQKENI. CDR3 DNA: TGTGCCAGCTCATATGCGCGGGGTTCCAAAAACATTCAGTACTTC. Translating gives CASSYARGSKNIQYF.

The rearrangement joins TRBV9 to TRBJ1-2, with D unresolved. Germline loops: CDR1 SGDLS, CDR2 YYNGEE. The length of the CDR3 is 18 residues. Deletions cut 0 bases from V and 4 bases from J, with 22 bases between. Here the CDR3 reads CASSVGSQALRDFYGYTF. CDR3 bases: TGTGCCAGCAGCGTAGGATCCCAGGCCTTACGTGATTTCTATGGCTACACCTTC.

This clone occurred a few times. This chain's CDR3 is CASSRTGSNEQFF. The CDR3 DNA reads as TGTGCCAGTAGTAGGACAGGGAGCAATGAGCAGTTCTTC. V usage is TRBV19 and J usage is TRBJ2-1, with TRBD1 matching over 8 bases. With 4 bases clipped from V and 6 bases from J, the junction kept 2 bases outside the gene matches. The CDR3 contains 13 residues. CDR1 LNHDA and CDR2 SQIVND come from the germline V gene (reference sequence).

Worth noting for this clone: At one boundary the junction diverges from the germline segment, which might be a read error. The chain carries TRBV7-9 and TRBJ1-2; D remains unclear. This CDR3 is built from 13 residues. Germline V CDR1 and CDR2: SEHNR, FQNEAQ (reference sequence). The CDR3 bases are TGTGCCAGCAGCTTAGCGGGGATTGGATTATTTGCCTTC. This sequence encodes CASSLAGIGLFAF.

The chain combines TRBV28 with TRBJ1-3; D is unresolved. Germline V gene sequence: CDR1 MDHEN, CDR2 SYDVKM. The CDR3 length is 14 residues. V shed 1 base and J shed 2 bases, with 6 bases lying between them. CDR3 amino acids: CASSLFGAGNTIYF. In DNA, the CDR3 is TGTGCCAGCAGTTTATTCGGGGCTGGAAACACCATATATTTT.

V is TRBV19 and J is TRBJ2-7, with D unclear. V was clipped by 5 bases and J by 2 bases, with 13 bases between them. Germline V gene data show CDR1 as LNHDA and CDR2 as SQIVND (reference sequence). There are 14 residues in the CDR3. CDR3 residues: CASSPRTPTYEQYF. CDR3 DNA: TGTGCCAGTAGTCCCCGGACCCCGACCTACGAGCAGTACTTC.

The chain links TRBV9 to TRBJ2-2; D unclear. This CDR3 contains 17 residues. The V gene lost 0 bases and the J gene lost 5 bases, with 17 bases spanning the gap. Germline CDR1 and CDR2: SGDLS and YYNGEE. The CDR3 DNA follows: TGTGCCAGCAGCGTAGTCAGCTCCACGATAAATACCGGGGAGCTGTTTTTT. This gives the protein CASSVVSSTINTGELFF.

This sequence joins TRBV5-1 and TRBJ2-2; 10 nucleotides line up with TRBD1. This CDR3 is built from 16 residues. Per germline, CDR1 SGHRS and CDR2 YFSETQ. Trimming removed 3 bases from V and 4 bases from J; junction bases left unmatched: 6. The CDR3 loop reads CASSSSTGGFTGELFF. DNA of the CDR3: TGCGCCAGCAGCTCGTCGACAGGGGGCTTCACCGGGGAGCTGTTTTTT.

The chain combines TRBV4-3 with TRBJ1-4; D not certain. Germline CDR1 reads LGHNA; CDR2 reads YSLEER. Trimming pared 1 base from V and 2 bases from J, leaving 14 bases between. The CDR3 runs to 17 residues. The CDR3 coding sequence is TGCGCCAGCAGCCAAGGATCCATAAGGGTTACTAATGAAAAACTGTTTTTT. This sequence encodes CASSQGSIRVTNEKLFF.